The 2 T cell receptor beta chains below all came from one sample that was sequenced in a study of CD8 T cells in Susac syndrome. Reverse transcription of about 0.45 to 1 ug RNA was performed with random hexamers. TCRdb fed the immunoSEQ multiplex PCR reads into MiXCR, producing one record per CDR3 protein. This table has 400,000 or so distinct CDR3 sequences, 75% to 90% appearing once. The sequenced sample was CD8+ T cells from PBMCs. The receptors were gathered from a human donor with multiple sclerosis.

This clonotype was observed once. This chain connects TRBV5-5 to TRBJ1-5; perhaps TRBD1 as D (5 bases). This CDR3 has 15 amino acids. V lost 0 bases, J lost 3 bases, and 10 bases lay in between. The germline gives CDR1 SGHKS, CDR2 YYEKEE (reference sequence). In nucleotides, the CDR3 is TGTGCCAGCAGCTTGGCAGGAGGGGACAATCAGCCCCAGCATTTT. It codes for CASSLAGGDNQPQHF.

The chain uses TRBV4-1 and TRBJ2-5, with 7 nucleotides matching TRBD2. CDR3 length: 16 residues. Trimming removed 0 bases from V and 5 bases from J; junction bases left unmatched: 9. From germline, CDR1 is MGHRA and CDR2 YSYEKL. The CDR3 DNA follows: TGCGCCAGCAGCCAAGAAACGGCGGGGGAGGTGGAGACCCAGTACTTC. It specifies CASSQETAGEVETQYF.